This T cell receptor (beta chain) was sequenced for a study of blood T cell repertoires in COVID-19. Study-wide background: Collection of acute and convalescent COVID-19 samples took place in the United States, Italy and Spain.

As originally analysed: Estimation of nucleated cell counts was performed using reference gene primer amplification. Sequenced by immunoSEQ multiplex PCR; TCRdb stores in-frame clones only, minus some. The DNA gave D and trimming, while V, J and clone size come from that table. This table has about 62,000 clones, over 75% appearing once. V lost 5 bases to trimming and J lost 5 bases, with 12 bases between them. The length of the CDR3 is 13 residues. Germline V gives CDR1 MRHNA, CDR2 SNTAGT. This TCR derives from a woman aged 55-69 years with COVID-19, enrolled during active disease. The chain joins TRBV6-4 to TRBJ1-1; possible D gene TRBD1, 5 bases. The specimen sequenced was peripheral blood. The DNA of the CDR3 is TGTGCCAGCAGTTCAAGGGAGGGGACTGAAGCTTTCTTT. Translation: CASSSREGTEAFF.